These T cell receptor beta chains were read from a single sample in a study of T cells in Graves' hyperthyroidism and ophthalmopathy. TCRdb called the multiplex PCR reads again in MiXCR, with one record for every CDR3 protein. The sample contains about 640,000 distinct CDR3 sequences, less than 25% of which appear only once. Sequencing was carried out using blood. The receptors shown here come from a man aged 30-40 years with Graves' ophthalmopathy. Both conserved end residues are part of each CDR3. D genes are given only for firm matches. Clone sizes are given selectively: once, few, many, or a class where the clone is expanded.

CDR3 protein,CDR3 DNA,clone size,J gene,D gene,V gene
CASSDTGYGETQYF,TGTGCCAGTAGCGATACAGGGTACGGGGAGACCCAGTACTTC,.,TRBJ2-5,.,TRBV19
CASSQVRSTILAADTQYF,TGTGCCAGCAGCCAAGTACGGAGCACGATCCTGGCGGCAGATACGCAGTATTTT,many,TRBJ2-3,.,TRBV14
CASSPRLLLSTDTQYF,TGTGCCAGCAGCCCCCGACTCCTCCTGAGCACAGATACGCAGTATTTT,many,TRBJ2-3,.,TRBV7-2
CAAEGGQAYNEQFF,TGTGCCGCAGAGGGGGGTCAAGCCTACAATGAGCAGTTCTTC,.,TRBJ2-1,.,TRBV2
CAWSVGTPGTSVPYEQYF,TGTGCCTGGAGTGTAGGTACTCCCGGGACTAGCGTTCCCTACGAGCAGTACTTC,.,TRBJ2-7,TRBD2,TRBV30
CASGLHPGEQFF,TGTGCTAGTGGTTTGCATCCAGGTGAGCAGTTCTTC,few,TRBJ2-1,.,TRBV12-5
CAWRWGQNYEQYF,TGTGCCTGGAGGTGGGGGCAGAACTACGAGCAGTACTTC,many,TRBJ2-7,.,TRBV30
CASSVGQGPSTDTQYF,TGTGCCAGCAGCGTTGGACAGGGACCAAGCACAGATACGCAGTATTTT,.,TRBJ2-3,TRBD1,TRBV13
CASSLKAGNTDTQYF,TGTGCCAGCAGCTTAAAGGCAGGGAACACAGATACGCAGTATTTT,few,TRBJ2-3,.,TRBV7-8
CASSYSSADSAEQYF,TGTGCCAGCAGTTACAGCTCCGCTGATTCGGCCGAGCAGTACTTC,.,TRBJ2-7,.,TRBV6-5